This TCR beta chain was identified in a study of naive CD8 T cells in extremely preterm neonates. CDR3 size: 14 residues. The V end lost 0 bases, the J end lost 7 bases, and 10 bases lay between the germline ends. CDR1 is MNHEY, CDR2 SMNVEV, per germline (reference sequence). Adult controls were healthy nonsmokers aged about 20-50 years, median roughly 40 years. The sample holds sorted live naive CD8+ CD45RA+CCR7+ T cells. Each sample had roughly 19,000–110,000 sorted naive CD8+ T cells. Data came from immunoSEQ multiplex PCR; TCRdb stores just in-frame clones and leaves some out. The sample contains approximately 5,000 clones, 95% to 98% of which appear only once.

This rearrangement joins TRBV27 to TRBJ2-1; no clear D gene. This sequence originates from a human donor in good health. Sequenced material: naive CD8+ T cells from blood. DNA of the CDR3: TGTGCCAGCAGTTTATCGGTCGTCGGGAATGAGCAGTTCTTC. Translating it yields CASSLSVVGNEQFF.